This T cell receptor beta chain is from a study of blood T cell repertoires in COVID-19. Study in general: Material from acute and convalescent COVID-19 was sourced from the United States, Italy and Spain. T cells, B-cell-depleted T cells, or PBMCs supplied cDNA or gDNA.

Per the authors' pipeline: Reference gene primer amplification in the assay estimated nucleated cell counts. Clones were read by immunoSEQ multiplex PCR, and TCRdb kept only the in-frame ones, dropping some. That table is the source of V, J and clone size, and D and trimming were worked out from the DNA. The sample holds approximately 300,000 clones, around 89% seen once. Remarks on this clone: One end of the junction is discordant with germline, which a read error may explain.

Germline V gene sequence: CDR1 SGHTA, CDR2 FQGNSA. CDR3 size: 15 residues. Specimen: peripheral blood. The V call is TRBV7-2, the J call TRBJ2-1, with TRBD1 matching over 8 bases. This receptor was identified in a man in his thirties or forties with acute or convalescent COVID-19. This CDR3 is CASSSPTRRTGSAVF. Written as DNA, the CDR3 is TGTGCCAGCAGCTCCCCGACACGTAGGACAGGGTCGGCAGTCTTC.